Here is one T cell receptor (beta chain) with its context. Per the original data handling: Reference gene primers were amplified, and this amplification served to estimate nucleated cell counts. The method was immunoSEQ multiplex PCR; TCRdb's version includes in-frame clones alone and lacks a portion of them. V, J and clone size are taken as reported in that table, and D and trimming were inferred from the DNA itself. This sample has 14,000 to 15,000 clones, with about 77% found just once. This record belongs to a study of blood T cell repertoires in COVID-19. V was trimmed by 5 bases and J by 5 bases, leaving 17 bases between them. Germline values: CDR1 SQVTM, CDR2 ANQGSEA. CDR3 length equals 14 residues.

Specimen: peripheral blood. The rearrangement joins TRBV29-1 to TRBJ2-3; possible D gene TRBD1, 6 bases. This receptor was obtained from a human donor in a cohort sampled during active COVID-19. The CDR3 nucleotides read TGCAGCGTTCAACGGCAGGGGTACGAAGATACGCAGTATTTT. It specifies CSVQRQGYEDTQYF.